This section outlines one TCR beta chain sequence together with its context. These data are taken from a study of T cell changes during pregnancy in multiple sclerosis. Per the germline V gene, CDR1 is LNHNV and CDR2 is YYDKDF (reference sequence). With V trimmed by 6 bases and J by 1 base, 8 bases remained unmatched. The length of the CDR3 is 16 residues. Here immunoSEQ multiplex PCR was the method, and the copy in TCRdb shows in-frame clones only, minus some. The sample lists roughly 63,000 clones; less than 95% were seen once. The chain uses TRBV15 and TRBJ2-1; TRBD2 aligns across 8 bases. The receptor's source is a female donor in good health, enrolled as a control in a pregnancy study. Source: peripheral blood, taken in the second trimester of pregnancy. The CDR3 nucleotides are TGTGCCACCAGTACCGCCTCGGGGGGGTCCTACAATGAGCAGTTCTTC. Its protein product is CATSTASGGSYNEQFF.